The rows below give T cell receptor beta chains drawn from one sample of a study of shared clonotypes between healthy human individuals. Here immunoSEQ multiplex PCR was the method, and the copy in TCRdb shows in-frame clones only, minus some. The table lists about half a million clones, approximately 81% of them singletons. The sequencing input was PBMCs. Receptors originate from a woman aged 40 to 50 in good health. Some clones in this sample may be carry-over from other donors' samples. CDR3s leave out the opening cysteine and the closing phenylalanine or tryptophan. Each record gives: D gene, V gene, J gene, CDR3 protein. The D gene is left open where the match is weak.

NA	TRBV19	TRBJ2-3	ASTPLRGGSPDTQY
NA	TRBV5-5	NA	ASRVSWPPDEQY
TRBD1	TRBV2	TRBJ1-1	AGVQGESEAF
TRBD2	TRBV28	TRBJ2-3	ASSPTSGPDTQY
NA	TRBV19	TRBJ1-5	ASTREGGWGNQPQH
TRBD2	TRBV6-5	TRBJ2-1	ASTLLGGTHNEQF
NA	TRBV11-2	TRBJ2-7	ASSFQGIVDEQY
TRBD1	TRBV11-3	TRBJ2-3	ASSPGQATDTQY
TRBD2	TRBV4-2	TRBJ2-3	ASSQEVSGRARPSTDTQY
TRBD2	TRBV4-2	TRBJ2-7	ASSQRTTGLAGGPDEQY
TRBD1	TRBV28	TRBJ1-4	ASSLAGQGAEKLF
TRBD1	TRBV28	TRBJ1-2	ASSGTGGFLYGYT
TRBD1	TRBV7-6	TRBJ1-1	ASSLVGGADTEAF
NA	TRBV5-1	TRBJ1-1	ASSLQTNTEAF
NA	TRBV7-9	NA	ATFGTPEYEQY
NA	TRBV18	TRBJ1-5	ASSPGEDQPQH
NA	TRBV7-3	TRBJ2-1	ASSLSPGEHNEQF
NA	TRBV10-3	TRBJ2-3	AIKRNRELGDTQY
NA	TRBV5-1	TRBJ1-1	ASSPDGAAEAF
TRBD1	TRBV6-1	TRBJ1-5	ASTEGAFQPQH
NA	TRBV19	TRBJ1-5	ASRDRGNQPQH
TRBD2	TRBV9	TRBJ2-5	ASSVGASGRGETQY
NA	TRBV25-1	TRBJ2-1	ASSEIGIPRDEQF
NA	TRBV5-6	TRBJ2-7	ASSLDGPYEQY
NA	TRBV29-1	TRBJ1-4	SVDSGDEKLF
NA	TRBV6-6	TRBJ2-5	ASSYRRAGQETQY
TRBD1	TRBV5-4	TRBJ1-5	ASSFTGTGTNQPQH
NA	TRBV7-3	TRBJ2-6	ASSFGSGANVLT
TRBD1	TRBV18	TRBJ1-2	ASSPILQGAALYGYT
TRBD1	TRBV28	TRBJ1-5	ASRRPGQGNQPQH
TRBD2	TRBV4-1	TRBJ2-1	ASSPRTSGYNEQF
NA	TRBV11-2	TRBJ2-5	ASSSLAPALETQY
NA	TRBV6-5	TRBJ2-3	ASSYSGAGTQY
TRBD1	TRBV2	TRBJ2-3	ASSGVTGGKVSDTQY
NA	TRBV7-9	TRBJ2-3	ASSLSGSTDTQY
NA	TRBV7-9	TRBJ2-1	ASSLLGGGNEQF
TRBD2	TRBV5-4	TRBJ2-1	ASSPEGLGYEQF
NA	TRBV7-9	TRBJ2-2	ASTPASRIGTGELF
TRBD2	TRBV30	TRBJ2-3	AWTSGRAWDTQY
NA	TRBV7-9	TRBJ2-3	ASSLVLAASTDTQY
NA	TRBV30	TRBJ2-1	AWSVGLANEQF
NA	TRBV6-1	TRBJ1-2	ASSPTDINYGYT
NA	TRBV7-9	TRBJ2-3	ASSLRSGVGTDTQY
NA	TRBV5-1	TRBJ2-2	ASSLNRDTGELF
NA	TRBV7-9	TRBJ1-3	ASSLAGMGNTIY
TRBD1	TRBV5-1	TRBJ1-4	ASSLVGQVYEKLF